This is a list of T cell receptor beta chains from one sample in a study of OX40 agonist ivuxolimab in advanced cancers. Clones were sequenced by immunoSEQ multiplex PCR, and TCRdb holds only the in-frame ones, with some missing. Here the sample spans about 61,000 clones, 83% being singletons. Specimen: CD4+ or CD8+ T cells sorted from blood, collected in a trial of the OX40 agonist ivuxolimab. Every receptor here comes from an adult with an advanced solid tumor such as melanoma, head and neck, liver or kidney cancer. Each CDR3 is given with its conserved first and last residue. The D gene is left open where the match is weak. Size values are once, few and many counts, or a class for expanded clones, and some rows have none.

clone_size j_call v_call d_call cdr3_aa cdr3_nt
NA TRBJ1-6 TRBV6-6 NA CASSYIGGAGSPLHF TGTGCCAGCAGTTACATCGGAGGTGCGGGTTCACCCCTCCACTTT
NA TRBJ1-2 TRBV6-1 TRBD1 CASSPDSQGGGGYTF TGTGCCAGCAGTCCTGATTCGCAGGGGGGAGGTGGCTACACCTTC
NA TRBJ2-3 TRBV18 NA CASSPGGGRTDTQYF TGTGCCAGCTCACCTGGCGGGGGCCGCACAGATACGCAGTATTTT
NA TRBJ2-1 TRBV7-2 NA CASSLSYNEQFF TGTGCCAGCAGCTTGTCATACAATGAGCAGTTCTTC
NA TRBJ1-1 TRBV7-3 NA CASSLYSREEAFF TGTGCCAGCAGCTTATACAGCCGGGAGGAAGCTTTCTTT
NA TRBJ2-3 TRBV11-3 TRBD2 CASSSGGKQYF TGTGCCAGCAGCTCCGGGGGGAAGCAGTATTTT
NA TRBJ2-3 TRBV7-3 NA CASSLFTEGTDTQYF TGTGCCAGCAGCTTGTTTACAGAAGGGACAGATACGCAGTATTTT
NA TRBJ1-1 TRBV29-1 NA CSAGPQMNTEAFF TGCAGCGCCGGACCGCAGATGAACACTGAAGCTTTCTTT
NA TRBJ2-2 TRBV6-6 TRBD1 CASSSGQDGSGELFF TGTGCCAGCTCGTCGGGACAGGACGGTTCCGGGGAGCTGTTTTTT
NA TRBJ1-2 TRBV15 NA CATSRAQDYYGYTF TGTGCCACCAGCAGAGCACAGGATTACTATGGCTACACCTTC
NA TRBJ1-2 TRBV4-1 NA CASSQPIQGYLGYGYTF TGCGCCAGCAGCCAGCCCATACAGGGATATCTTGGCTATGGCTACACCTTC
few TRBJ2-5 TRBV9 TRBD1 CASSVATGGSQETQYF TGTGCCAGCAGCGTAGCTACAGGGGGCAGTCAAGAGACCCAGTACTTC
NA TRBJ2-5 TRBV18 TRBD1 CASSPFPGQTKETQYF TGTGCCAGCTCACCGTTCCCGGGACAGACCAAAGAGACCCAGTACTTC
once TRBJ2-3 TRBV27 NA CASSPGQGGDTQYF TGTGCCAGCAGTCCAGGGCAGGGTGGAGATACGCAGTATTTT
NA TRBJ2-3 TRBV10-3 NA CAIRRDTTDTQYF TGTGCCATCAGACGGGACACCACAGATACGCAGTATTTT
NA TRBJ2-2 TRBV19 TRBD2 CASSIASGTGELFF TGTGCCAGTAGTATCGCTAGCGGAACCGGGGAGCTGTTTTTT
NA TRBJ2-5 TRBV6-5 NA CASSPGGQWTQYF TGTGCCAGCAGTCCGGGGGGCCAATGGACCCAGTACTTC
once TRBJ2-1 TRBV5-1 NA CASSHRTHSYNEQFF TGTGCCAGCAGCCACCGGACCCACTCCTACAATGAGCAGTTCTTC